One sample yielded the 25 T cell receptor beta chains listed below, sequenced in a study of shared clonotypes between healthy human individuals (TCRdb year 2020). Library preparation used the immunoSEQ multiplex PCR assay. TCRdb provides this immuneACCESS table in a form limited to in-frame rearrangements. Some clones are lacking; in checked studies, under half of them reflect an unresolved V gene, and why the rest are absent is not known. Across this sample there are roughly 2,000,000 clones, with approximately 92% seen only once. Less than 2% of the sample is in the top ten clones. CD8 naive samples were obtained by positive selection for CCR7 among CD45RO-negative cells, yielding a CD45RA+CCR7+ population from which TemRA cells were excluded. Sample: naive CD8+ T cells from PBMCs. What the cell subset or site label conveys for this sample: CD45RA+CCR7+. These receptors were collected from a man aged 18 to 30 in good health. Some clones in this sample may be carry-over from other donors' samples.

J is TRBJ1-3 and V is TRBV28; a possible D gene is TRBD1 (6 bases). From germline, CDR1 is MDHEN and CDR2 SYDVKM. V dropped 2 bases and J dropped 2 bases, with 16 bases sitting between them. The CDR3 contains 17 residues. The CDR3 nucleotides read TGTGCCAGCAGTTTAGTGGGTGTGGGGACAACTGGAAACACCATATATTTT. It specifies CASSLVGVGTTGNTIYF.

The chain carries TRBV7-9 and TRBJ2-1, with 10 bases matching TRBD2. CDR1 and CDR2 from the germline V gene are SEHNR and FQNEAQ (reference sequence). CDR3 length equals 17 residues. Trimming cost V 6 bases and J 0 bases; bases outside gene matches: 8. DNA for the CDR3: TGTGCCAGCAGACCCGCCGGGACTAGCGTCTCCTACAATGAGCAGTTCTTC. Its protein is CASRPAGTSVSYNEQFF.

The rearrangement links TRBV5-1 to TRBJ2-1; TRBD1 aligns across 10 bases. The trim removed 5 bases at V and 5 bases at J, leaving 4 bases unmatched. The CDR3 covers 14 residues. Per germline, CDR1 SGHRS and CDR2 YFSETQ. CDR3 loop: CASRPGQGDNEQFF. In DNA form, the CDR3 reads TGCGCCAGCAGACCAGGACAGGGGGACAATGAGCAGTTCTTC.

The V and J genes are TRBV7-8 and TRBJ2-5, with TRBD2 as a possible D gene (5 bases). V lost 5 bases and J 0 bases, leaving 16 bases between the germline ends. This CDR3 contains 16 residues. Germline assignment: CDR1 SGHVS and CDR2 FQNEAQ. The CDR3 DNA reads as TGTGCCAGCAGCAAAAATCCGGGAAGGAACCAAGAGACCCAGTACTTC. Translation gives CASSKNPGRNQETQYF. Combining the CDR3 with reference TRBV7-8 and TRBJ2-5 gives the whole variable domain GAGVSQSPRYKVAKRGQDVALRCDPISGHVSLFWYQQALGQGPEFLTYFQNEAQLDKSGLPSDRFFAERPEGSVSTLKIQRTQQEDSAVYLCASSKNPGRNQETQYFGPGTRLLVL.

This rearrangement joins TRBV2 to TRBJ2-2; 8 bases agree with TRBD1. The CDR3 has 15 amino acids. Per germline, CDR1 SNHLY and CDR2 FYNNEI. Trimming cost V 2 bases and J 5 bases; bases outside gene matches: 4. CDR3 nucleotides: TGTGCCAGCAGTGAATGGCAGGGGGCTACCGGGGAGCTGTTTTTT. Its protein product is CASSEWQGATGELFF.

In this sample, this clone turned up a few times. This chain links TRBV28 with TRBJ1-1, with TRBD1 matching over 8 bases. CDR1 and CDR2 from the germline V gene are MDHEN and SYDVKM. Germline trimming cut 1 base from V and 8 bases from J; bases unmatched to any gene: 6. The CDR3 is made up of 14 amino acids. In DNA form, the CDR3 reads TGTGCCAGCAGTTTATCCCGCAGGGGGCGAGAAGCTTTCTTT. It yields the protein CASSLSRRGREAFF.

The chain's CDR3 is CSVRISSYNEQFF. CDR3 nucleotide sequence: TGCAGCGTTCGGATTAGCTCCTACAATGAGCAGTTCTTC. The J gene is TRBJ2-1, the V gene TRBV29-1, with D unresolved. CDR3 length: 13 residues. Germline V lookup: CDR1 SQVTM, CDR2 ANQGSEA. Trimming cost V 5 bases and J 0 bases, with 8 bases left between them.

The chain carries TRBV27 and TRBJ1-2; no definite D call. V lost 8 bases and J 6 bases, leaving 16 bases between the germline ends. Germline assignment: CDR1 MNHEY and CDR2 SMNVEV (reference sequence). The CDR3 contains 13 residues. This chain's CDR3 is CASLGSAADGYTF. The CDR3 bases are TGTGCCAGCTTGGGGAGCGCCGCAGATGGCTACACCTTC.

This clone was observed once. The chain couples TRBV7-9 to TRBJ2-7, with 10 bases aligning to TRBD1. J gave up 3 bases and V 5 bases, and 4 bases lay outside the gene matches. The CDR3 runs to 14 residues. The germline V gene encodes CDR1 SEHNR and CDR2 FQNEAQ (reference sequence). CDR3 loop: CASSEGTGDYEQYF. CDR3 bases: TGTGCCAGCAGCGAGGGGACAGGGGACTACGAGCAGTACTTC.

This clone was seen once. This rearrangement joins TRBV19 to TRBJ2-7, with D uncertain. V was cut by 8 bases and J by 5 bases, with 28 bases left in between. This CDR3 has 17 residues. The V gene's germline CDR1 is LNHDA and CDR2 SQIVND (reference sequence). DNA for the CDR3: TGTGCCAGTGATCAGACTCGGAGCTCCAAAGTTAAACACGAGCAGTACTTC. It encodes CASDQTRSSKVKHEQYF. Variable domain in full (rest from reference TRBV19 and TRBJ2-7): DGGITQSPKYLFRKEGQNVTLSCEQNLNHDAMYWYRQDPGQGLRLIYYSQIVNDFQKGDIAEGYSVSREKKESFPLTVTSAQKNPTAFYLCASDQTRSSKVKHEQYFGPGTRLTVT.

This chain uses TRBV4-1 with TRBJ2-2, with D uncertain. This CDR3 is built from 17 residues. Germline V gives CDR1 MGHRA, CDR2 YSYEKL. The ends were cut back, 1 base at V and 4 bases at J, with 16 bases in the middle. CDR3 coding DNA: TGCGCCAGCAGCCAAGGATCGACCCCCCCCGGCACCGGGGAGCTGTTTTTT. Translated: CASSQGSTPPGTGELFF.

J is TRBJ2-1 and V is TRBV11-1; D possibly corresponds to TRBD2 (5 bases). The germline V gene encodes CDR1 SGHAT and CDR2 FQDESV (reference sequence). CDR3 length: 13 residues. Trimming removed 0 bases at V and 10 bases at J, with 10 bases between. CDR3 coding DNA: TGTGCCAGCAGCTTAGCGCTAAGGAGGGAGCAGTTCTTC. Translated: CASSLALRREQFF.

This clone was seen a single time. Different DNA sequences within this sample yield the same CDR3. J is TRBJ2-1 and V is TRBV7-2, with D unclear. CDR1 and CDR2 (germline): SGHTA, FQGNSA. The CDR3 has 13 amino acids. V lost 2 bases and J lost 0, with 2 bases in between. The CDR3 region is CASSLSSYNEQFF. The CDR3 nucleotides read TGTGCCAGCAGCTTATCCTCCTACAATGAGCAGTTCTTC. Based on the CDR3 plus reference TRBV7-2 and TRBJ2-1, the full variable domain is GAGVSQSPSNKVTEKGKDVELRCDPISGHTALYWYRQSLGQGLEFLIYFQGNSAPDKSGLPSDRFSAERTGGSVSTLTIQRTQQEDSAVYLCASSLSSYNEQFFGPGTRLTVL.

CDR3 amino acids: CASSKHGRDGPSYNEQFF. CDR3 nucleotide sequence: TGTGCCAGCAGCAAACATGGGCGGGATGGCCCATCTTACAATGAGCAGTTCTTC. This chain uses TRBV21-1 with TRBJ2-1; the table's D call, TRBD2, was not checked against the DNA. TRBV21-1 represents a pseudogene. The CDR3 totals 18 residues.

This CDR3 reads CAISEARGINEQFF. DNA of the CDR3: TGTGCCATCAGTGAGGCTCGTGGTATTAATGAGCAGTTCTTC. The chain has TRBV10-3 and TRBJ2-1; D gene uncertain. V was cut by 2 bases and J by 7 bases, with 12 bases left in between. Germline CDR1 is ENHRY and CDR2 is SYGVKD. CDR3 size: 14 residues.

The chain combines TRBV9 with TRBJ2-1; 9 bases are shared with TRBD2. The germline V gene encodes CDR1 SGDLS and CDR2 YYNGEE. Trimming removed 0 bases from V and 8 bases from J; junction bases left unmatched: 9. CDR3 length: 16 residues. Here the CDR3 DNA reads TGTGCCAGCAGCGTAGCTGCGGGAGGGCCGGGAGATGAGCAGTTCTTC. Translated: CASSVAAGGPGDEQFF.

This clone was seen once. This sequence joins TRBV2 and TRBJ2-3; 7 positions match TRBD1. The junction had 9 bases not matched to a gene; V was cut back by 7 bases and J by 5 bases. This CDR3 contains 14 residues. Germline CDR1 SNHLY, CDR2 FYNNEI. The chain's CDR3 is CASTEGGALDTQYF. CDR3 sequence (DNA): TGTGCCAGCACGGAAGGGGGCGCATTAGATACGCAGTATTTT.

This chain joins TRBV5-1 and TRBJ1-2, with a tentative D call TRBD1 (5 bases). V lost 4 bases and J lost 2, with 12 bases in between. Germline values: CDR1 SGHRS, CDR2 YFSETQ. CDR3 length: 14 residues. This chain's CDR3 is CASSEEWGNYGYTF. In nucleotides, the CDR3 is TGCGCCAGCAGCGAGGAGTGGGGGAACTATGGCTACACCTTC.

The chain couples TRBV9 to TRBJ1-3; 7 bases are a match to TRBD1. Germline values: CDR1 SGDLS, CDR2 YYNGEE. The CDR3 consists of 16 residues. J lost 4 bases, V lost 6 bases, and 13 bases had no gene match. The CDR3 reads CASTPRRDSSGNTIYF. CDR3 sequence (DNA): TGTGCCAGCACACCGAGGAGGGACAGTTCGGGAAACACCATATATTTT.

The rearrangement uses TRBV25-1 and TRBJ1-5; D perhaps matches TRBD1 (6 bases). The V gene lost 4 bases and the J gene lost 4 bases, with 11 bases spanning the gap. Germline V gene sequence: CDR1 MGHDK, CDR2 SYGVNS. The CDR3 length is 14 residues. CDR3 sequence reads: CASSGWTANQPQHF. CDR3 in DNA: TGTGCCAGCAGTGGCTGGACAGCAAATCAGCCCCAGCATTTT.

This rearrangement joins TRBV27 to TRBJ2-3, with 8 bases aligning to TRBD2. This CDR3 contains 18 residues. J lost 4 bases, V lost 2 bases, and 14 bases had no gene match. From germline, CDR1 is MNHEY and CDR2 SMNVEV (reference sequence). The CDR3 region is CASSLTGGPTIGADTQYF. CDR3 nucleotide sequence: TGTGCCAGCAGTTTAACGGGAGGGCCGACAATAGGGGCAGATACGCAGTATTTT.

The chain carries TRBV4-1 and TRBJ2-1; TRBD2 matches at 10 bases. With V trimmed by 3 bases and J by 7 bases, 6 bases remained unmatched. The CDR3 spans 15 residues. Per the germline V gene, CDR1 is MGHRA and CDR2 is YSYEKL. CDR3 residues: CASSQPGLARNEQFF. Written as DNA, the CDR3 is TGCGCCAGCAGCCAGCCGGGACTAGCGAGGAATGAGCAGTTCTTC.

V is TRBV6-1 and J is TRBJ2-6, with D perhaps assigned TRBD1 or TRBD2 (6 bases each). CDR3 length: 13 amino acids. Trimming removed 8 bases from V and 3 bases from J, with 8 bases in between. Germline V lookup: CDR1 MNHNS, CDR2 SASEGT. CDR3 residues: CASGGRGANVLTF. The CDR3 region has the DNA TGTGCCAGCGGGGGGCGTGGGGCCAACGTCCTGACTTTC.

The CDR3 DNA reads as TGTGCCAGTAGCCCCCGGGACCTTTTAGGGTCCTACGAGCAGTACTTC. Protein product: CASSPRDLLGSYEQYF. V and J are TRBV19 and TRBJ2-7; D may correspond to TRBD1 or TRBD2 (5 bases each). Looked up from germline, CDR1 is LNHDA and CDR2 is SQIVND (reference sequence). The CDR3 consists of 16 residues. V was pared by 6 bases and J by 1 base, with 19 bases between.

J is TRBJ1-2 and V is TRBV5-8, with D tentatively TRBD1 (6 bases). V was cut by 5 bases and J by 4 bases, with 21 bases left in between. Germline V lookup: CDR1 SGHTS, CDR2 YDEGEE. CDR3 size: 16 residues. The CDR3, as DNA: TGTGCCAGCAGGGCGTTCGTTGATGGGGGCGGCTATGGCTACACCTTC. It specifies CASRAFVDGGGYGYTF.